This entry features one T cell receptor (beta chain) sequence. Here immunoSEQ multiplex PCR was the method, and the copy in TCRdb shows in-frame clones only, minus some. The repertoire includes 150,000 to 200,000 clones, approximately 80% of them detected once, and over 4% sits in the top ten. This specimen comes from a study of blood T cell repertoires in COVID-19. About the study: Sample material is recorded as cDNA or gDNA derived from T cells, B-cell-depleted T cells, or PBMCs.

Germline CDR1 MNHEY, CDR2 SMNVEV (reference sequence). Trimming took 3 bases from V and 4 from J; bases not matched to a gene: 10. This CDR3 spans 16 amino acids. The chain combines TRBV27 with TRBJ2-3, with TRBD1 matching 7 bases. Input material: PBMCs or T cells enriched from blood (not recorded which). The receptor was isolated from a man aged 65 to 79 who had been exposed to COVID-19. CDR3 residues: CASSFPQPTGPDTQYF. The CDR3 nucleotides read TGTGCCAGCAGTTTCCCACAACCGACAGGGCCAGATACGCAGTATTTT.